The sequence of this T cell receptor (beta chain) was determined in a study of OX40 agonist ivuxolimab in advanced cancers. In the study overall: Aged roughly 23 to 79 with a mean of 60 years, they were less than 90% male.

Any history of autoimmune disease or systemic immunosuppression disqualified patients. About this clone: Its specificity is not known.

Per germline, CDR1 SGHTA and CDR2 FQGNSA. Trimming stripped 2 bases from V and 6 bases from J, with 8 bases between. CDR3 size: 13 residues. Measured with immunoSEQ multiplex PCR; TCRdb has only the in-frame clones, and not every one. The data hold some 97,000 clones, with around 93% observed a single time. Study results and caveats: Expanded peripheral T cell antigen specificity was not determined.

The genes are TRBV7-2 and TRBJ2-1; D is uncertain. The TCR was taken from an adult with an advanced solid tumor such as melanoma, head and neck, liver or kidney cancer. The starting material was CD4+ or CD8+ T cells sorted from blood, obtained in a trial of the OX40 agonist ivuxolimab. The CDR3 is CASSLNGVNEQFF. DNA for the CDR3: TGTGCCAGCAGCTTAAATGGAGTCAATGAGCAGTTCTTC.